The rows below give T cell receptor beta chains drawn from one sample of a study of cytomegalovirus exposure and HLA in healthy donors. Clones were read by immunoSEQ multiplex PCR, and TCRdb kept only the in-frame ones, dropping some. The repertoire holds 85,000 to 100,000 clones, with around 84% as singletons. Sequenced material: PBMCs. Receptor source: a woman aged 40 to 49 in good health and CMV-seropositive. The CDR3 runs from the conserved cysteine through the conserved F or W. D genes are given only for firm matches. Clone size appears in some rows only: once, few, many, or a class for an expanded clone.

v_call: TRBV5-1
d_call: TRBD2
j_call: TRBJ2-7
clone_size: -
cdr3_nt: TGCGCCAGCAGCTTGGCCGTCGGGACTATCTCCTACGAGCAGTACTTC
cdr3_aa: CASSLAVGTISYEQYF

v_call: TRBV6-1
d_call: -
j_call: TRBJ2-1
clone_size: -
cdr3_nt: TGTGCCAGCAGTGAGTCTACGCACAATGAGCAGTTCTTC
cdr3_aa: CASSESTHNEQFF

v_call: TRBV2
d_call: TRBD2
j_call: TRBJ2-5
clone_size: -
cdr3_nt: TGTGCCAGCAAAAGGGGGACTAGCGGAGAAGAGACCCAGTACTTC
cdr3_aa: CASKRGTSGEETQYF

v_call: TRBV6-6
d_call: -
j_call: TRBJ2-7
clone_size: -
cdr3_nt: TGTGCCAGCAGTTACTCGGAGGGACGTCCCGAGCAGTACTTC
cdr3_aa: CASSYSEGRPEQYF

v_call: TRBV7-9
d_call: TRBD2
j_call: TRBJ2-5
clone_size: -
cdr3_nt: TGTGCCAGCAGCTTATTCCGGGAGGTGGGGGAGACCCAGTACTTC
cdr3_aa: CASSLFREVGETQYF

v_call: TRBV28
d_call: -
j_call: TRBJ2-7
clone_size: -
cdr3_nt: TGTGCCAGCAGTCCCCCGGGGATCGCCTACGAGCAGTACTTC
cdr3_aa: CASSPPGIAYEQYF

v_call: TRBV2
d_call: -
j_call: TRBJ2-5
clone_size: -
cdr3_nt: TGTGCCAGCAGTGAATTCAGACTCCAACCTAAGCAGTACTTC
cdr3_aa: CASSEFRLQPKQYF

v_call: TRBV28
d_call: TRBD2
j_call: TRBJ2-1
clone_size: -
cdr3_nt: TGTGCCAGCAGTTTACTAGGGACTAGCGGGAGGAATGAGCAGTTCTTC
cdr3_aa: CASSLLGTSGRNEQFF

v_call: TRBV16
d_call: TRBD1
j_call: TRBJ1-1
clone_size: -
cdr3_nt: TGTGCCAGCAGCCTATACAGGGGTGAGGGCACTGAAGCTTTCTTT
cdr3_aa: CASSLYRGEGTEAFF

v_call: TRBV19
d_call: TRBD2
j_call: TRBJ2-5
clone_size: few
cdr3_nt: TGTGCCAGTAGCCATGGCCGACTAGCGGGAGGGCAAGAGACCCAGTACTTC
cdr3_aa: CASSHGRLAGGQETQYF

v_call: TRBV5-1
d_call: -
j_call: TRBJ1-2
clone_size: once
cdr3_nt: TGCGCCAGCAGCTCATTAGGGAGTAACTATGGCTACACCTTC
cdr3_aa: CASSSLGSNYGYTF

v_call: TRBV5-1
d_call: TRBD2
j_call: TRBJ2-2
clone_size: -
cdr3_nt: TGCGCCAGCAGCTTAGCGGGAGCCGGCGGGGAGCTGTTTTTT
cdr3_aa: CASSLAGAGGELFF

v_call: TRBV7-8
d_call: TRBD2
j_call: TRBJ2-7
clone_size: -
cdr3_nt: TGTGCCAGCAGCCCACTGGGGCTAGCGGGAGACGGGCACGAGCAGTACTTC
cdr3_aa: CASSPLGLAGDGHEQYF

v_call: TRBV5-1
d_call: -
j_call: TRBJ2-7
clone_size: -
cdr3_nt: TGCGCCAGCAGCCCCTCGGTATACTACGAGCAGTACTTC
cdr3_aa: CASSPSVYYEQYF

v_call: TRBV19
d_call: -
j_call: TRBJ1-1
clone_size: -
cdr3_nt: TGTGCCAGTAATCCCAGAGGGTGGGGTAACACTGAAGCTTTCTTT
cdr3_aa: CASNPRGWGNTEAFF

v_call: TRBV6-5
d_call: TRBD1
j_call: TRBJ1-3
clone_size: -
cdr3_nt: TGTGCCAGCAGTTACCGACAGGGGACTGGAAACACCATATATTTT
cdr3_aa: CASSYRQGTGNTIYF

v_call: TRBV6-1
d_call: TRBD2
j_call: TRBJ2-1
clone_size: -
cdr3_nt: TGTGCCAGCAGTGAAGCGCTAGCGGGAGGTATTGATGAGCAGTTCTTC
cdr3_aa: CASSEALAGGIDEQFF

v_call: TRBV9
d_call: -
j_call: TRBJ1-4
clone_size: -
cdr3_nt: TGTGCCAGCAGCTCCCCCCGGGACACAAGCACGGGTAATGAAAAACTGTTTTTT
cdr3_aa: CASSSPRDTSTGNEKLFF

v_call: TRBV5-1
d_call: TRBD1
j_call: TRBJ1-4
clone_size: -
cdr3_nt: TGCGCCAGCAAGCCGGGACAGGGTAATGAAAAACTGTTTTTT
cdr3_aa: CASKPGQGNEKLFF

v_call: TRBV6-5
d_call: -
j_call: TRBJ1-2
clone_size: -
cdr3_nt: TGTGCCAGCAGTTCCTACAGGGTCTATGGCTACACCTTC
cdr3_aa: CASSSYRVYGYTF

v_call: TRBV27
d_call: -
j_call: TRBJ1-1
clone_size: -
cdr3_nt: TGTGCCAGCAGCCAATGGGAGGCCTCTACTGAAGCTTTCTTT
cdr3_aa: CASSQWEASTEAFF

v_call: TRBV5-6
d_call: -
j_call: TRBJ2-5
clone_size: -
cdr3_nt: TGTGCCAGCAGCTTGGGCCCCCGGGAGACCCAGTACTTC
cdr3_aa: CASSLGPRETQYF

v_call: TRBV2
d_call: TRBD2
j_call: TRBJ2-1
clone_size: -
cdr3_nt: TGTGCCAGCCCGACTAGCGGGGGGTACAATGAGCAGTTCTTC
cdr3_aa: CASPTSGGYNEQFF

v_call: TRBV27
d_call: TRBD2
j_call: TRBJ2-2
clone_size: once
cdr3_nt: TGTGCCAGCAGTCCGCTGGGGAGGGACACCGGGGAGCTGTTTTTT
cdr3_aa: CASSPLGRDTGELFF

v_call: TRBV19
d_call: -
j_call: TRBJ1-5
clone_size: -
cdr3_nt: TGTGCCAGTAGTTTCGCAGGGGATCAGCCCCAGCATTTT
cdr3_aa: CASSFAGDQPQHF

v_call: TRBV11-2
d_call: -
j_call: TRBJ2-7
clone_size: -
cdr3_nt: TGTGCCAGCAGCTCAGGGGCACCCTCCTACGAGCAGTACTTC
cdr3_aa: CASSSGAPSYEQYF

v_call: TRBV12-5
d_call: TRBD2
j_call: TRBJ2-5
clone_size: -
cdr3_nt: TGTGCTAGTGGAGCGCCTTCTAGCGGGAGGGACCAAGAGACCCAGTACTTC
cdr3_aa: CASGAPSSGRDQETQYF

v_call: TRBV29-1
d_call: -
j_call: TRBJ2-7
clone_size: -
cdr3_nt: TGCAGCGCCGGGAACTACGAGCAGTACTTC
cdr3_aa: CSAGNYEQYF

v_call: TRBV13
d_call: -
j_call: TRBJ2-7
clone_size: -
cdr3_nt: TGTGCCAGCAGCCCCCCACGAGCCCACGAGCAGTACTTC
cdr3_aa: CASSPPRAHEQYF

v_call: TRBV2
d_call: -
j_call: TRBJ2-2
clone_size: -
cdr3_nt: TGTGCCAGCAGTGATTCGGGGACCGGGGAGCTGTTTTTT
cdr3_aa: CASSDSGTGELFF

v_call: TRBV27
d_call: -
j_call: TRBJ2-7
clone_size: -
cdr3_nt: TGTGCCAGCAGTTTAAGACAGGACTACGAGCAGTACTTC
cdr3_aa: CASSLRQDYEQYF

v_call: TRBV28
d_call: TRBD1
j_call: TRBJ1-4
clone_size: -
cdr3_nt: TGTGCCAGCAGGCCCCTGGAGGGGGCGGCTAATGAAAAACTGTTTTTT
cdr3_aa: CASRPLEGAANEKLFF

v_call: TRBV27
d_call: TRBD1
j_call: TRBJ2-3
clone_size: -
cdr3_nt: TGTGCCAGCAGTTCCCGGGACAGAGATACGCAGTATTTT
cdr3_aa: CASSSRDRDTQYF

v_call: TRBV5-1
d_call: -
j_call: TRBJ1-3
clone_size: -
cdr3_nt: TGCGCCAGCAGCTTGGACCGAGTCTCTGGAAACACCATATATTTT
cdr3_aa: CASSLDRVSGNTIYF

v_call: TRBV28
d_call: TRBD1
j_call: TRBJ2-7
clone_size: -
cdr3_nt: TGTGCCAGCATCAGGACAGGGAGGAAGTACGAGCAGTACTTC
cdr3_aa: CASIRTGRKYEQYF

v_call: TRBV5-1
d_call: TRBD2
j_call: TRBJ2-3
clone_size: -
cdr3_nt: TGCGCCAGCAGCTCCCTGGGGGGGGAAACAGATACGCAGTATTTT
cdr3_aa: CASSSLGGETDTQYF

v_call: TRBV6-6
d_call: -
j_call: TRBJ2-1
clone_size: -
cdr3_nt: TGTGCCAGTAAGAGGCAGGGAGGAACCTACAATGAGCAGTTCTTC
cdr3_aa: CASKRQGGTYNEQFF

v_call: TRBV28
d_call: -
j_call: TRBJ1-2
clone_size: -
cdr3_nt: TGTGCCAGCAGTTTGGGGGGGTATGGCTACACCTTC
cdr3_aa: CASSLGGYGYTF

v_call: TRBV2
d_call: TRBD1
j_call: TRBJ1-2
clone_size: -
cdr3_nt: TGTGCCAGCCGGTCGGGGACAGCAAACTATGGCTACACCTTC
cdr3_aa: CASRSGTANYGYTF

v_call: TRBV5-1
d_call: TRBD1
j_call: TRBJ1-5
clone_size: once
cdr3_nt: TGCGCCAGCAGCATCGGGACAGGGGGCTGGGATCAGCCCCAGCATTTT
cdr3_aa: CASSIGTGGWDQPQHF

v_call: TRBV29-1
d_call: TRBD1
j_call: TRBJ1-4
clone_size: -
cdr3_nt: TGCAGCGTTGCCCCGTCCGGGACAGGGAATGAAAAACTGTTTTTT
cdr3_aa: CSVAPSGTGNEKLFF

v_call: TRBV27
d_call: TRBD1
j_call: TRBJ2-3
clone_size: -
cdr3_nt: TGTGCCAGCAGTTTGGGGGACAGGACCACAGATACGCAGTATTTT
cdr3_aa: CASSLGDRTTDTQYF

v_call: TRBV28
d_call: TRBD1
j_call: TRBJ1-4
clone_size: -
cdr3_nt: TGTGCCAGCACCACAGGGGGGGATGAAAAACTGTTTTTT
cdr3_aa: CASTTGGDEKLFF

v_call: TRBV25-1
d_call: -
j_call: TRBJ2-1
clone_size: -
cdr3_nt: TGTGCCAGCAGTCTAAGGGAAGGGGGTCCCCATCACAATGAGCAGTTCTTC
cdr3_aa: CASSLREGGPHHNEQFF

v_call: TRBV27
d_call: TRBD1
j_call: TRBJ2-7
clone_size: -
cdr3_nt: TGTGCCAGCAGGGATAATCGTATTTGGGACAGGTCCTACGAGCAGTACTTC
cdr3_aa: CASRDNRIWDRSYEQYF

v_call: TRBV5-4
d_call: -
j_call: TRBJ2-7
clone_size: few
cdr3_nt: TGTGCCAGCAGCTTCTCTCAGGTATACGAGCAGTACTTC
cdr3_aa: CASSFSQVYEQYF

v_call: TRBV19
d_call: -
j_call: TRBJ1-1
clone_size: -
cdr3_nt: TGTGCCAGTGGATCACTACAGGTTCCTGAAGCTTTCTTT
cdr3_aa: CASGSLQVPEAFF

v_call: TRBV29-1
d_call: -
j_call: TRBJ2-2
clone_size: -
cdr3_nt: TGCAGCGTTAGCAGGGCGGACGGGGAGCTGTTTTTT
cdr3_aa: CSVSRADGELFF

v_call: TRBV5-1
d_call: -
j_call: TRBJ2-2
clone_size: -
cdr3_nt: TGCGCCAGCAGCCCGACTAGGAACACCGGGGAGCTGTTTTTT
cdr3_aa: CASSPTRNTGELFF

v_call: TRBV6-5
d_call: TRBD1
j_call: TRBJ1-5
clone_size: -
cdr3_nt: TGTGCCAGCGGACAGGGAAGGCAGCCCCAGCATTTT
cdr3_aa: CASGQGRQPQHF

v_call: TRBV6-5
d_call: -
j_call: TRBJ1-5
clone_size: -
cdr3_nt: TGTGCCAGCAGTTACAATCAGGGACAGCCCCAGCATTTT
cdr3_aa: CASSYNQGQPQHF

v_call: TRBV4-1
d_call: -
j_call: TRBJ2-7
clone_size: -
cdr3_nt: TGCGCCAGCAGCCAACCGGGACACACCGAGCAGTACTTC
cdr3_aa: CASSQPGHTEQYF

v_call: TRBV10-1
d_call: -
j_call: TRBJ2-3
clone_size: -
cdr3_nt: TGCGCCAGCAGTCCTGACTGGCATACGCAGTATTTT
cdr3_aa: CASSPDWHTQYF

v_call: TRBV18
d_call: -
j_call: TRBJ1-5
clone_size: -
cdr3_nt: TGTGCCAGCTCACCGACAGATAGCAATCAGCCCCAGCATTTT
cdr3_aa: CASSPTDSNQPQHF

v_call: TRBV7-9
d_call: -
j_call: TRBJ1-1
clone_size: few
cdr3_nt: TGTGCCAGCAGAACTGAGGGTAACACTGAAGCTTTCTTT
cdr3_aa: CASRTEGNTEAFF